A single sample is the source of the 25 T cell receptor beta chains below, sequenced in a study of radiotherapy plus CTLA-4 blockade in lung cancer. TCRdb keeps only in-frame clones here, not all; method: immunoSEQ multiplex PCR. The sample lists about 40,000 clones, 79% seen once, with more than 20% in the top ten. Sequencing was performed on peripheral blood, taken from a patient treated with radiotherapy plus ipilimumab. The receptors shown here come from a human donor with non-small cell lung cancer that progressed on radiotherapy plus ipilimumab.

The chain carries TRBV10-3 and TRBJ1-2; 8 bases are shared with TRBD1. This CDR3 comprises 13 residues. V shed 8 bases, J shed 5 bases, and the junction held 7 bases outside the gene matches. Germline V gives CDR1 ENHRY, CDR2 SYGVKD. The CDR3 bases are TGTGCCATCGGTCAGACAGGGGATTATGGCTACACCTTC. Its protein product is CAIGQTGDYGYTF.

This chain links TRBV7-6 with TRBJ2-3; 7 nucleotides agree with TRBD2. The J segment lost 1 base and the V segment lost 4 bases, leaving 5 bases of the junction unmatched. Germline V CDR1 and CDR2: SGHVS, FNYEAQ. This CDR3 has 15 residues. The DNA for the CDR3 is TGTGCCAGCAGCTCGATGGGGGGGGGCACAGATACGCAGTATTTT. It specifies CASSSMGGGTDTQYF.

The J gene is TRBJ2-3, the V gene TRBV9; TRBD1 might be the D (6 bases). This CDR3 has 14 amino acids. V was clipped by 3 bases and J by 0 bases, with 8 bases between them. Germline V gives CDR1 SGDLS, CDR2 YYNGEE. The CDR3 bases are TGTGCCAGCAGCGGAACAGGGAGCACAGATACGCAGTATTTT. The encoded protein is CASSGTGSTDTQYF.

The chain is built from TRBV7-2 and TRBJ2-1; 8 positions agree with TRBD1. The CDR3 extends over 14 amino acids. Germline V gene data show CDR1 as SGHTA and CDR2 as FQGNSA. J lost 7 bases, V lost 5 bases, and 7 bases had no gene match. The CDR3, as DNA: TGTGCCAGCAGCCCGAGGACAGGGTTTAATGAGCAGTTCTTC. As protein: CASSPRTGFNEQFF.

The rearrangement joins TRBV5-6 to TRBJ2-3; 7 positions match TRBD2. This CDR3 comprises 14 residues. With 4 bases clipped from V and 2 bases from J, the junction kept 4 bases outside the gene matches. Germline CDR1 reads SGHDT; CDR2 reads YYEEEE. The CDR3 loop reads CASSPRDYTDTQYF. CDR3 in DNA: TGTGCCAGCAGCCCCCGGGACTACACAGATACGCAGTATTTT.

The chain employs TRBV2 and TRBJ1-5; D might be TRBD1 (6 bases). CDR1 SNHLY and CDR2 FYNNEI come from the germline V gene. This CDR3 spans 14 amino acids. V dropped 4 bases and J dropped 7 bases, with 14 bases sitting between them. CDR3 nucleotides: TGTGCCAGCAGTGGGGGGCAGGGTCACCAGCCCCAGCATTTT. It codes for CASSGGQGHQPQHF. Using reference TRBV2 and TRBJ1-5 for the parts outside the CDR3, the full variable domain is EPEVTQTPSHQVTQMGQEVILRCVPISNHLYFYWYRQILGQKVEFLVSFYNNEISEKSEIFDDQFSVERPDGSNFTLKIRSTKLEDSAMYFCASSGGQGHQPQHFGDGTRLSIL.

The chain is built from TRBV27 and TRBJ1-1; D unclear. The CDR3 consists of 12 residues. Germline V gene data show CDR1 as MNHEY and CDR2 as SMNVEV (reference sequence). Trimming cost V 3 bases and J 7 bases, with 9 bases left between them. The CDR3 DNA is TGTGCCAGCAGTTTCACACCCCTTGAAGCTTTCTTT. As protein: CASSFTPLEAFF.

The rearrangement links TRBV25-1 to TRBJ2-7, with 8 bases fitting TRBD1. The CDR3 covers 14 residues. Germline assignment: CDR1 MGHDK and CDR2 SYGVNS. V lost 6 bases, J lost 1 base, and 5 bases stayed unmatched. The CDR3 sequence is CASSSHRGSYEQYF. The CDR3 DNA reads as TGTGCCAGCAGCTCACACAGGGGGTCCTACGAGCAGTACTTC.

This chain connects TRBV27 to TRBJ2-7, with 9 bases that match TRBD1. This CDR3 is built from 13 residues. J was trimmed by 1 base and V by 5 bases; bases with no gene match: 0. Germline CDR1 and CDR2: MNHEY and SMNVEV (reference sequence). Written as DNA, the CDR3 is TGTGCCAGCAGTGGGACAGGGTCCTACGAGCAGTACTTC. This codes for CASSGTGSYEQYF.

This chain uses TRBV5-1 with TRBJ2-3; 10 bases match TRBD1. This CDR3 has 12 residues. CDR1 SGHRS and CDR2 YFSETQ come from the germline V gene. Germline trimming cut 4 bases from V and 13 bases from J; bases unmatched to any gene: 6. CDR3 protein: CASSLDRGWKYF. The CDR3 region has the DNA TGCGCCAGCAGCCTGGACAGGGGGTGGAAGTATTTT.

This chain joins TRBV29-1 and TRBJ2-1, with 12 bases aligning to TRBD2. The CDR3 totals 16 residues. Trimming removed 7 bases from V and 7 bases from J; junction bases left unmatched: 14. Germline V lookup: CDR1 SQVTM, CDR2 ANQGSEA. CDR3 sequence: CSGGTSGLLAGNEQFF. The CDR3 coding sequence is TGCAGCGGTGGGACTAGCGGGCTCCTAGCGGGGAATGAGCAGTTCTTC.

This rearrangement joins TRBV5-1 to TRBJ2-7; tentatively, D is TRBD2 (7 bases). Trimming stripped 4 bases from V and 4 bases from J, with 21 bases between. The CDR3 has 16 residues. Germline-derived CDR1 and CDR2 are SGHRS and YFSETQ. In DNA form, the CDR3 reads TGCGCCAGCAGCGCCCGAAGGGGGGGGCTCGCGTACGAGCAGTACTTC. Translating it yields CASSARRGGLAYEQYF.

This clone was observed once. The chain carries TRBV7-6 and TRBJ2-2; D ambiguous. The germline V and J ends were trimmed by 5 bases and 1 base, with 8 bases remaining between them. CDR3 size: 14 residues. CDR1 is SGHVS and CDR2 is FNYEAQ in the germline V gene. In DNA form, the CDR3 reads TGTGCCAGCAGCCCAGAGGTGAACACCGGGGAGCTGTTTTTT. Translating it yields CASSPEVNTGELFF. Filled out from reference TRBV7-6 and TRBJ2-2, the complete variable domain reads GAGVSQSPRYKVTKRGQDVALRCDPISGHVSLYWYRQALGQGPEFLTYFNYEAQQDKSGLPNDRFSAERPEGSISTLTIQRTEQRDSAMYRCASSPEVNTGELFFGEGSRLTVL.

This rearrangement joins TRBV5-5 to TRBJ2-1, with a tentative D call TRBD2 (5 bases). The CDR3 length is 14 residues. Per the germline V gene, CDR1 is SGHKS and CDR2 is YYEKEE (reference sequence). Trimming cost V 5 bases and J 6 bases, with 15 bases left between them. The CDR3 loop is CASRATGVSNEQFF. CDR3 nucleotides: TGTGCCAGCAGAGCCACCGGGGTTTCCAATGAGCAGTTCTTC.

CDR3: CASSWRGNGYTF. Written as DNA, the CDR3 is TGTGCCAGCAGCTGGAGGGGAAACGGCTACACCTTC. V gene TRBV7-9 combines with J gene TRBJ1-2; tentatively, D is TRBD1 (5 bases). In germline, CDR1 is SEHNR, CDR2 FQNEAQ (reference sequence). V was clipped by 4 bases and J by 8 bases, with 11 bases between them. This CDR3 is 12 amino acids long.

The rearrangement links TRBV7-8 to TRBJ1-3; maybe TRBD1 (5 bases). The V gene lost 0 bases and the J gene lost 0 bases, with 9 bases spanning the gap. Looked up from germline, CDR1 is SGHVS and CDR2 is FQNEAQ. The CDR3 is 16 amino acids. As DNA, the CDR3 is TGTGCCAGCAGCTTAGCCGGGACTTTCTCTGGAAACACCATATATTTT. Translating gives CASSLAGTFSGNTIYF.

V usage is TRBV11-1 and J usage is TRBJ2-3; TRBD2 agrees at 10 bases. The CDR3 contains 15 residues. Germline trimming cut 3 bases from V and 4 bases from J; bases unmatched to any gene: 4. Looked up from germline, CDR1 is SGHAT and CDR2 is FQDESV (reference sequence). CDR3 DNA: TGTGCCAGCAGCTTGGGACTAGCGAGGCCAGATACGCAGTATTTT. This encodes CASSLGLARPDTQYF.

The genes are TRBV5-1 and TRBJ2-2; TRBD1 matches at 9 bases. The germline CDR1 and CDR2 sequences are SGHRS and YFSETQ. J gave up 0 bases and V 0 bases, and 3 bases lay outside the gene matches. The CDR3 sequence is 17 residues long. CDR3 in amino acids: CASSLATGGPNTGELFF. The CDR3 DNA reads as TGCGCCAGCAGCTTGGCCACAGGGGGCCCGAACACCGGGGAGCTGTTTTTT.

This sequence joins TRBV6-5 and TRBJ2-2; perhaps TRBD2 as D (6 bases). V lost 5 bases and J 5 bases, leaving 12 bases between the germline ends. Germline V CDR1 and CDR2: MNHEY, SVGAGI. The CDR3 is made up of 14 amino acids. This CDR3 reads CASSRLGWTGELFF. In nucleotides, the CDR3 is TGTGCCAGCAGTAGACTAGGGTGGACCGGGGAGCTGTTTTTT.

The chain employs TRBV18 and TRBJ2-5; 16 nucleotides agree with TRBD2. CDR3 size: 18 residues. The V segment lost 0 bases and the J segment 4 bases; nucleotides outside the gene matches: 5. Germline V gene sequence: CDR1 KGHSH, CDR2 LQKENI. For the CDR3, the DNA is TGTGCCAGCTCACCACCGGGACTAGCGGGGGGGCAGCGAGAGACCCAGTACTTC. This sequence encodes CASSPPGLAGGQRETQYF.

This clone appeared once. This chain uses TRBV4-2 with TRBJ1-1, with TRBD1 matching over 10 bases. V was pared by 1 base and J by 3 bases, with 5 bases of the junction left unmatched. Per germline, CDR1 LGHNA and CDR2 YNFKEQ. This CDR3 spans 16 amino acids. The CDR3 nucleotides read TGTGCCAGCAGCCAAGGGATGGGACAGGGGCACACTGAAGCTTTCTTT. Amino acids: CASSQGMGQGHTEAFF.

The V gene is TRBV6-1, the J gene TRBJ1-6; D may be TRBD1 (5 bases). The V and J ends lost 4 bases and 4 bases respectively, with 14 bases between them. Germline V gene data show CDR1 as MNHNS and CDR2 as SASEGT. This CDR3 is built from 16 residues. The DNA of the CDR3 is TGTGCCAGCAGTGGCGGCTGGGGCGAATATAATTCACCCCTCCACTTT. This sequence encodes CASSGGWGEYNSPLHF.

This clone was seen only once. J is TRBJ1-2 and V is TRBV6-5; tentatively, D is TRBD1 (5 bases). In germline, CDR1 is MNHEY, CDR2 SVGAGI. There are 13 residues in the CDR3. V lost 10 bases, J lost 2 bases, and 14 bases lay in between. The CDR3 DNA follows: TGTGCCACCAAGGAGGGGCTAAACTATGGCTACACCTTC. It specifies CATKEGLNYGYTF.

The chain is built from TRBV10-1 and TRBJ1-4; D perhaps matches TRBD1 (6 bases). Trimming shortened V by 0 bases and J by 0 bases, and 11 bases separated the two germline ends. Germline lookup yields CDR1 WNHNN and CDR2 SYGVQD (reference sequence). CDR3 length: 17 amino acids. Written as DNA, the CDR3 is TGCGCCAGCAGTGAGTCGAGGAAGGGGGCAACTAATGAAAAACTGTTTTTT. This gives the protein CASSESRKGATNEKLFF.

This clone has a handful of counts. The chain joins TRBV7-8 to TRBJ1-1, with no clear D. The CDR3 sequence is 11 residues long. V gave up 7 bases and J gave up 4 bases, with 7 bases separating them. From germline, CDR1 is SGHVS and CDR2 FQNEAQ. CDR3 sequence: CASTFGTEAFF. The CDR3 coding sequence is TGTGCCAGCACCTTCGGCACTGAAGCTTTCTTT.